These 3 T cell receptor beta chains came from one sample sequenced in a study of cytomegalovirus exposure and HLA in healthy donors. Both 60 Vbeta primers and 13 Jbeta primers went into the PCR. The repertoire was sequenced with immunoSEQ multiplex PCR; TCRdb's copy has only in-frame clones and lacks some. Of under 100,000 clones in the sample, more than 60% were seen once. The sequencing input was PBMCs. Source of these receptors: a human donor in good health.

The count of this clone is one. The chain has TRBV5-1 and TRBJ1-1; D is undetermined. The CDR3 runs 14 residues. From germline, CDR1 is SGHRS and CDR2 YFSETQ. The V end lost 0 bases, the J end lost 4 bases, and 10 bases lay between the germline ends. Here the CDR3 DNA reads TGCGCCAGCAGCTTGGAAGGTGCGGGCACTGAAGCTTTCTTT. It is translated as CASSLEGAGTEAFF.

The rearrangement uses TRBV6-5 and TRBJ1-6; weak D call: TRBD1 (5 bases). The V end was cut by 5 bases, the J end by 10 bases, with 18 bases between. The CDR3 spans 15 residues. Germline CDR1 reads MNHEY; CDR2 reads SVGAGI. Here the CDR3 reads CASSIGTPRASPLHF. The CDR3 bases are TGTGCCAGCAGTATTGGGACTCCCAGGGCATCACCCCTCCACTTT.

The chain links TRBV25-1 to TRBJ1-6, with TRBD1 as a possible D gene (5 bases). The CDR3 covers 15 residues. Germline values: CDR1 MGHDK, CDR2 SYGVNS. Trimming took off 1 base at V and 6 bases at J, with 10 bases between the two ends. The CDR3 region is CASSESQGSNSPLHF. CDR3 sequence (DNA): TGTGCCAGCAGTGAATCCCAGGGTAGTAATTCACCCCTCCACTTT.